One and the same sample provided the 30 T cell receptor beta chains below, sequenced in a study of beta chain features in type 1 diabetes. Isolated RNA was reverse transcribed in full, so expressed TCRB transcripts were sequenced. The table came from immunoSEQ multiplex PCR; TCRdb's copy has only in-frame clones and leaves some out. Found here are approximately 470,000 clones, 25% to 35% of them singletons; the top ten hold more than 0.055%. Sequenced sample: naive CD4+ T cells from blood. These receptors came from a man aged 18 to 30 in good health.

V is TRBV11-3 and J is TRBJ2-1; 9 bases agree with TRBD1. The CDR3 totals 15 residues. Germline CDR1 is SGHNT and CDR2 is YENEEA. V was clipped by 3 bases and J by 3 bases; unmatched bases: 3. CDR3 region: CASSLDRGNYNEQFF. The CDR3 nucleotides read TGTGCCAGCAGCTTGGACAGGGGTAACTACAATGAGCAGTTCTTC.

The V and J genes are TRBV18 and TRBJ2-7; unclear D gene. The V gene's germline CDR1 is KGHSH and CDR2 LQKENI. The CDR3 runs 15 residues. V was trimmed by 0 bases and J by 2 bases, leaving 11 bases between them. CDR3 in amino acids: CASSPPGLDPYEQYF. The CDR3 region has the DNA TGTGCCAGCTCACCACCCGGTCTAGACCCCTACGAGCAGTACTTC.

This clone has more than one count but fewer than ten. This rearrangement joins TRBV4-1 to TRBJ2-1, with a weak D call TRBD1 (5 bases). The CDR3 sequence is 14 residues long. Trimming pared 5 bases from V and 8 bases from J, leaving 16 bases between. CDR1 is MGHRA, CDR2 YSYEKL, per germline. The CDR3 loop reads CASSAPPKGHEQFF. Here the CDR3 DNA reads TGCGCCAGCAGCGCCCCTCCGAAGGGGCATGAGCAGTTCTTC.

The V and J genes are TRBV7-2 and TRBJ2-3, with TRBD2 matching 7 bases. The CDR3 runs 14 residues. Germline V gives CDR1 SGHTA, CDR2 FQGNSA. Trimming cost V 5 bases and J 2 bases; bases outside gene matches: 4. The CDR3 bases are TGTGCCAGCAGCAGGGAGGGAATCACAGATACGCAGTATTTT. Translation gives CASSREGITDTQYF.

The V call is TRBV29-1, the J call TRBJ2-7, with TRBD2 as a possible D gene (6 bases). The germline V and J ends were trimmed by 8 bases and 6 bases, with 17 bases remaining between them. CDR1 is SQVTM, CDR2 ANQGSEA, per germline. The CDR3 is made up of 12 amino acids. The CDR3 DNA reads as TGCAGCCTCATCGGGGTCGGGGGCGAGCAGTACTTC. Protein product: CSLIGVGGEQYF.

The V gene is TRBV30, the J gene TRBJ2-7; 9 nucleotides match TRBD1. The CDR3 contains 15 residues. CDR1 and CDR2 (germline): GTSNPN, SVGIG (reference sequence). The J segment lost 2 bases and the V segment lost 1 base, leaving 6 bases of the junction unmatched. CDR3: CAWSGGTGRTYEQYF. The CDR3, as DNA: TGTGCCTGGAGTGGCGGGACAGGGAGGACCTACGAGCAGTACTTC.

V and J are TRBV7-8 and TRBJ1-1, with 10 bases fitting TRBD1. This CDR3 region has 19 residues. V dropped 0 bases and J dropped 2; count of bases not matched to a gene: 12. The germline V gene encodes CDR1 SGHVS and CDR2 FQNEAQ. The CDR3 is CASSLAGQGSTGRNTEAFF. CDR3 coding DNA: TGTGCCAGCAGCTTAGCGGGACAGGGGTCGACGGGCAGAAACACTGAAGCTTTCTTT.

The V call is TRBV11-1, the J call TRBJ2-3; D unresolved. Between the trimmed V and J ends, which lost 9 bases and 4 bases, there was a span of 17 bases. Germline CDR1 SGHAT, CDR2 FQDESV (reference sequence). The CDR3 spans 14 residues. CDR3 sequence: CASSRAERADTQYF. The CDR3, as DNA: TGTGCCAGTTCTCGGGCTGAACGGGCAGATACGCAGTATTTT.

This clone was seen a handful of times. J is TRBJ2-3 and V is TRBV11-2, with D uncertain. V shed 6 bases and J shed 7 bases, with 11 bases lying between them. CDR1 SGHAT and CDR2 FQNNGV come from the germline V gene. The CDR3 is 12 residues long. CDR3 in DNA: TGTGCCAGCAGGCGTGCTGAGAATACGCAGTATTTT. This gives the protein CASRRAENTQYF.

The chain carries TRBV10-3 and TRBJ2-7; D is perhaps TRBD1 or TRBD2 (5 bases each). Trimming pared 4 bases from V and 4 bases from J, leaving 11 bases between. The CDR3 is 13 amino acids. Germline V gives CDR1 ENHRY, CDR2 SYGVKD. The CDR3 sequence: CAISGGREYEQYF. The CDR3 DNA follows: TGTGCCATCAGTGGTGGCAGGGAGTACGAGCAGTACTTC.

V is TRBV6-6 and J is TRBJ2-5; perhaps TRBD2 as D (6 bases). V dropped 0 bases and J dropped 4 bases, with 9 bases sitting between them. CDR3 length: 14 residues. Germline V lookup: CDR1 MNHNY, CDR2 SVGAGI (reference sequence). The CDR3 loop is CASSYSPGVETQYF. CDR3 nucleotide sequence: TGTGCCAGCAGTTACTCGCCGGGAGTAGAGACCCAGTACTTC.

This clone was seen only a few times. This chain uses TRBV30 with TRBJ1-4; D gene unclear. CDR3 size: 16 residues. CDR1 is GTSNPN, CDR2 SVGIG, per germline (reference sequence). Trimming took off 3 bases at V and 0 bases at J, with 14 bases between the two ends. The DNA of the CDR3 is TGTGCCTGGAGATCCAGGACGCTTGCAACTAATGAAAAACTGTTTTTT. Translated: CAWRSRTLATNEKLFF.

The chain uses TRBV9 and TRBJ2-4; a possible D gene is TRBD2 (5 bases). Trimming left V 7 bases short and J 0 bases short, with 14 bases between. CDR1 and CDR2 from the germline V gene are SGDLS and YYNGEE. CDR3 length equals 15 residues. CDR3 nucleotide sequence: TGTGCCAGCCTCCAGCGGATACTAGCCAAAAACATTCAGTACTTC. Its protein product is CASLQRILAKNIQYF.

The rearrangement links TRBV7-2 to TRBJ2-7; D may be TRBD1 or TRBD2 (5 bases each). CDR3 length: 14 amino acids. Germline-derived CDR1 and CDR2 are SGHTA and FQGNSA. The germline V and J ends were trimmed by 7 bases and 2 bases, with 15 bases remaining between them. The CDR3: CASTASGAAYEQYF. In DNA, the CDR3 is TGTGCCAGCACCGCTTCCGGGGCGGCCTACGAGCAGTACTTC.

The V and J genes are TRBV14 and TRBJ2-5; a weak D match, TRBD2 (5 bases). Germline values: CDR1 SGHDN, CDR2 FVKESK. CDR3 length equals 15 residues. V lost 4 bases and J 1 base, leaving 13 bases between the germline ends. The CDR3 loop is CASSPTGRGQETQYF. The CDR3 DNA reads as TGTGCCAGCAGCCCGACCGGACGGGGCCAAGAGACCCAGTACTTC.

This clone has just a few counts. This chain joins TRBV16 and TRBJ2-7, with D possibly being TRBD1 or TRBD2 (5 bases each). Deletions cut 4 bases from V and 6 bases from J, with 16 bases between. This CDR3 region has 14 residues. Germline CDR1 and CDR2: KGHSY and FQNENV. CDR3 DNA sequence: TGTGCCAGCAGCCCTCGGCGAGGGGCGGTCGAGCAGTACTTC. This gives the protein CASSPRRGAVEQYF. Variable domain in full (rest from reference TRBV16 and TRBJ2-7): GEEVAQTPKHLVRGEGQKAKLYCAPIKGHSYVFWYQQVLKNEFKFLISFQNENVFDETGMPKERFSAKCLPNSPCSLEIQATKLEDSAVYFCASSPRRGAVEQYFGPGTRLTVT.

The chain employs TRBV7-2 and TRBJ2-1, with 10 bases fitting TRBD2. CDR1 is SGHTA and CDR2 is FQGNSA in the germline V gene. There are 15 residues in the CDR3. Trimming removed 0 bases from V and 8 bases from J; junction bases left unmatched: 4. As DNA, the CDR3 is TGTGCCAGCAGCTTAGCAGCGGGAGGGTTCTATGAGCAGTTCTTC. Protein: CASSLAAGGFYEQFF.

The genes are TRBV5-1 and TRBJ1-4; D unclear. The V end lost 0 bases, the J end lost 4 bases, and 10 bases lay between the germline ends. The CDR3 spans 15 residues. In germline, CDR1 is SGHRS, CDR2 YFSETQ. Here the CDR3 reads CASSLERAINEKLFF. CDR3 sequence (DNA): TGCGCCAGCAGCTTGGAGCGGGCCATTAATGAAAAACTGTTTTTT.

The chain links TRBV7-2 to TRBJ1-1; D is unresolved. This CDR3 comprises 15 residues. Germline-derived CDR1 and CDR2 are SGHTA and FQGNSA. The V gene lost 3 bases and the J gene lost 4 bases, with 15 bases spanning the gap. The DNA for the CDR3 is TGTGCCAGCAGCTTCGTTCGGGGAAATAGCACTGAAGCTTTCTTT. Its protein is CASSFVRGNSTEAFF.

The chain has TRBV25-1 and TRBJ2-1; 12 positions agree with TRBD2. V lost 8 bases, J lost 4 bases, and 3 bases stayed unmatched. CDR3 size: 14 residues. Germline lookup yields CDR1 MGHDK and CDR2 SYGVNS. As DNA, the CDR3 is TGTGCCAGCGCGGGACTAGCGGGTTACAATGAGCAGTTCTTC. Translating it yields CASAGLAGYNEQFF.

The V gene is TRBV9, the J gene TRBJ2-2, with D maybe TRBD2 (6 bases). The germline V and J ends were trimmed by 2 bases and 7 bases, with 12 bases remaining between them. Per germline, CDR1 SGDLS and CDR2 YYNGEE. This CDR3 contains 14 residues. The CDR3, as DNA: TGTGCCAGCAGCGTGGGGACTCGCCTCGGGGAGCTGTTTTTT. This translates into CASSVGTRLGELFF. The full variable domain, with the rest looked up from reference TRBV9 and TRBJ2-2, is DSGVTQTPKHLITATGQRVTLRCSPRSGDLSVYWYQQSLDQGLQFLIQYYNGEERAKGNILERFSAQQFPDLHSELNLSSLELGDSALYFCASSVGTRLGELFFGEGSRLTVL.

This clone was found a few times. The CDR3 spells CTIGPGALETQYF. The CDR3 DNA reads TGTACAATAGGACCTGGGGCTCTGGAGACCCAGTACTTC. The rearrangement links TRBV28 to TRBJ2-5, with D perhaps matching TRBD1 (5 bases). This CDR3 has 13 residues. Germline assignment: CDR1 MDHEN and CDR2 SYDVKM.

This chain uses TRBV9 with TRBJ2-3; no definite D call. CDR1 and CDR2 from the germline V gene are SGDLS and YYNGEE. The CDR3 runs 14 residues. The V and J ends lost 1 base and 2 bases respectively, with 8 bases between them. The CDR3 nucleotides read TGTGCCAGCAGCGTATCGCCAGTCACAGATACGCAGTATTTT. Translation: CASSVSPVTDTQYF. The whole variable domain, remainder taken from reference TRBV9 and TRBJ2-3, is DSGVTQTPKHLITATGQRVTLRCSPRSGDLSVYWYQQSLDQGLQFLIQYYNGEERAKGNILERFSAQQFPDLHSELNLSSLELGDSALYFCASSVSPVTDTQYFGPGTRLTVL.

V is TRBV30 and J is TRBJ1-1; D perhaps matches TRBD1 (5 bases). Deletions cut 2 bases from V and 6 bases from J, with 16 bases between. CDR1 and CDR2 from the germline V gene are GTSNPN and SVGIG (reference sequence). The CDR3 covers 14 residues. CDR3 sequence (DNA): TGTGCCTGGAGTAGGCCAGGGTCGAATCCTGAAGCTTTCTTT. Its translation: CAWSRPGSNPEAFF.

This clone occurred a few times. The chain recombines TRBV2 with TRBJ1-1; TRBD1 matches 9 bases. Losses at the gene ends were 5 bases for V and 10 bases for J; bases not matched to a gene: 8. Per germline, CDR1 SNHLY and CDR2 FYNNEI. CDR3 size: 13 residues. CDR3: CASSPTWGQGAFF. As DNA, the CDR3 is TGTGCCAGCAGTCCAACGTGGGGACAGGGAGCTTTCTTT. Looking up the rest from reference TRBV2 and TRBJ1-1 gives the full variable domain: EPEVTQTPSHQVTQMGQEVILRCVPISNHLYFYWYRQILGQKVEFLVSFYNNEISEKSEIFDDQFSVERPDGSNFTLKIRSTKLEDSAMYFCASSPTWGQGAFFGQGTRLTVV.

In its sample, this clone was seen a few times. V usage is TRBV4-1 and J usage is TRBJ2-1; D uncertain. Germline values: CDR1 MGHRA, CDR2 YSYEKL. V shed 1 base and J shed 8 bases, with 9 bases lying between them. This CDR3 is 13 amino acids long. The CDR3 DNA is TGCGCCAGCAGCCAAGTAAATATAGATGAGCAGTTCTTC. Translating it yields CASSQVNIDEQFF.

The J gene is TRBJ2-1, the V gene TRBV10-2, with 14 bases aligning to TRBD2. CDR1 and CDR2 from the germline V gene are WSHSY and SAAADI. J gave up 1 base and V 7 bases, and 9 bases lay outside the gene matches. The length of the CDR3 is 18 residues. The CDR3 sequence: CASIGLAGGSRSYNEQFF. For the CDR3, the DNA is TGCGCCAGCATAGGACTAGCGGGAGGTAGTAGATCCTACAATGAGCAGTTCTTC.

The chain uses TRBV9 and TRBJ2-3; D possibly corresponds to TRBD2 (7 bases). V lost 0 bases and J lost 8, with 16 bases in between. This CDR3 comprises 15 residues. Looked up from germline, CDR1 is SGDLS and CDR2 is YYNGEE. CDR3 nucleotide sequence: TGTGCCAGCAGCGTAGGAGCGGGACACCCGGGTACGCAGTATTTT. Residues: CASSVGAGHPGTQYF.

This clone was recorded a few times. The rearrangement links TRBV30 to TRBJ2-1; 11 bases fit TRBD2. The CDR3 extends over 17 amino acids. V shed 2 bases, J shed 7 bases, and the junction held 13 bases outside the gene matches. CDR1 GTSNPN and CDR2 SVGIG come from the germline V gene (reference sequence). DNA for the CDR3: TGTGCCTGGAGTACCCGACCGGGACTAGCGGAGTCTAATGAGCAGTTCTTC. It specifies CAWSTRPGLAESNEQFF.

The chain couples TRBV28 to TRBJ2-7; TRBD1 might be the D (5 bases). Trimming left V 2 bases short and J 9 bases short, with 11 bases between. CDR1 is MDHEN and CDR2 is SYDVKM in the germline V gene. This CDR3 is 12 amino acids long. The CDR3 DNA reads as TGTGCCAGCAGTTTAACAGGTCTAGGGCAGTACTTC. This sequence encodes CASSLTGLGQYF. Complete variable domain (other parts from reference TRBV28 and TRBJ2-7): DVKVTQSSRYLVKRTGEKVFLECVQDMDHENMFWYRQDPGLGLRLIYFSYDVKMKEKGDIPEGYSVSREKKERFSLILESASTNQTSMYLCASSLTGLGQYFGPGTRLTVT.